This TCR beta chain was captured in a study of PD-L1 blockade in urothelial cancer. Background on the study: Patients started atezolizumab in the mid-2010s, 1,200 mg intravenously every 3 weeks. Timepoints chosen for blood analysis were 3 weeks (second dose) and 6 weeks after treatment start. T cells were recovered from blood samples at a median of around 130,000.

Spiking of synthetic TCR analog templates was performed in each PCR. Only in-frame clones appear in the TCRdb table, and some are missing; sequencing was by immunoSEQ multiplex PCR. This table holds tens of thousands of clones, over 75% found once. The CDR3 contains 16 residues. Trimming pared 1 base from V and 4 bases from J, leaving 15 bases between. From germline, CDR1 is SGHTA and CDR2 FQGNSA. The TCR sequence derives from a man in his 70s with urothelial cancer. Sequencing was performed on PBMCs, taken around atezolizumab (anti-PD-L1) treatment. The J gene is TRBJ2-3, the V gene TRBV7-2; the D gene is possibly TRBD2 (5 bases). The CDR3 DNA sequence: TGTGCCAGCAGCTTAGTGGGAGTGGGAGCGGCAGATACGCAGTATTTT. This codes for CASSLVGVGAADTQYF.